This TCR beta chain was recovered during a study of early T cells in non-severe SARS-CoV-2 infection. Turning to the study itself: Chains were not paired, and sequencing was done on bulk RNA from unsorted whole blood.

General study points: Sequences matched to VDJdb favored anti-spike CD8 responses, while private and CD4 specificities were missed.

This clonotype was seen only once. Its antigen is undetermined. A read error may explain this, as a much larger clone is one base away. In this CDR3 the conserved last residue, phenylalanine or tryptophan, is missing, so a read error is likely. Individual cDNA molecules received unique molecular identifiers. Via MiXCR, TCRdb re-called the 5' RACE reads, giving one row per CDR3 protein. The data show roughly 75,000 distinct CDR3 sequences, around 17% seen once. The CDR3 runs to 15 residues. Germline values: CDR1 SGHRS, CDR2 YFSETQ. The V and J ends lost 3 bases and 7 bases respectively, with 14 bases between them.

This TCR derives from an adult who was a healthcare worker with PCR-confirmed SARS-CoV-2 infection or an uninfected control (not recorded which). The chain joins TRBV5-1 to TRBJ1-6; D not certain. Input material: whole blood. CDR3 amino acids: CASSSSGDGNSPLHL. The DNA of the CDR3 is TGCGCCAGCAGCTCCTCCGGTGACGGAAATTCACCCCTCCACCTT.